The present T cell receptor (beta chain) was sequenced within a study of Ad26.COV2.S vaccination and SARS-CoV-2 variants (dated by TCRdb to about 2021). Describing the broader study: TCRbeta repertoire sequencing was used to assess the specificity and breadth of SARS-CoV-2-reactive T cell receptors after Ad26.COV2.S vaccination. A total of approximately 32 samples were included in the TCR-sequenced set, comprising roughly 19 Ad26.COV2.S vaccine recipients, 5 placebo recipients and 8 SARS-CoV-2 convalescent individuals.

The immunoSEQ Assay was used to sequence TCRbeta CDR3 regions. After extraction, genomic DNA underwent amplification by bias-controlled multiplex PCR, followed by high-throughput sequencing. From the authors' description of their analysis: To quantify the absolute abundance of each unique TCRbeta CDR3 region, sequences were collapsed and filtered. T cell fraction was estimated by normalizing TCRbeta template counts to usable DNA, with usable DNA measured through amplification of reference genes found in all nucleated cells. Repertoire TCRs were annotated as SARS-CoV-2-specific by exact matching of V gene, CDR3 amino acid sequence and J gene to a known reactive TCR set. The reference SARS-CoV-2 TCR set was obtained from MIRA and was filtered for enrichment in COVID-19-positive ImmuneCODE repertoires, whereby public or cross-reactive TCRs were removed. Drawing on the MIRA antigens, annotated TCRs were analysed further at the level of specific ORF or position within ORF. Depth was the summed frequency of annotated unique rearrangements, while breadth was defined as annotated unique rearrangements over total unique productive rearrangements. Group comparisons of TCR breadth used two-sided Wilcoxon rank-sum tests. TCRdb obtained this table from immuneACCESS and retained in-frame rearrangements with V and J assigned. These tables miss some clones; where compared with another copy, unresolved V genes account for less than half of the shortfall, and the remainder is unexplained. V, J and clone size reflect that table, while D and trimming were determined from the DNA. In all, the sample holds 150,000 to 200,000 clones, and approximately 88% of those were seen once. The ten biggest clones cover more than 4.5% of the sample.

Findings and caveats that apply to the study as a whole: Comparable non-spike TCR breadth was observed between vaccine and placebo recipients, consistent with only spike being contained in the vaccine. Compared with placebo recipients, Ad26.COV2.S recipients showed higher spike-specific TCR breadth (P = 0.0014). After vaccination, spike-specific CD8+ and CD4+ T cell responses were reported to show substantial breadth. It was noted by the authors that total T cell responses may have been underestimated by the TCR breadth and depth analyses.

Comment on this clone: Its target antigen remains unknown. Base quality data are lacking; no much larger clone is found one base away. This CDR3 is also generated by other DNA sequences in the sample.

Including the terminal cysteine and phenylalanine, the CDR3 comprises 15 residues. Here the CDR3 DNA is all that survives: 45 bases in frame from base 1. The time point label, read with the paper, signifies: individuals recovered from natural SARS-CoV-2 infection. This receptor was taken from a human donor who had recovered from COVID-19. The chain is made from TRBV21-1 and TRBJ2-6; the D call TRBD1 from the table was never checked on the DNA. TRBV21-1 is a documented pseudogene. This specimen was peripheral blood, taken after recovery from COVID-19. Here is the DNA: TGTGCCAGCAGCCTACAGGGGGCTGGGGCCAACGTCCTGACTTTC. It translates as CASSLQGAGANVLTF.